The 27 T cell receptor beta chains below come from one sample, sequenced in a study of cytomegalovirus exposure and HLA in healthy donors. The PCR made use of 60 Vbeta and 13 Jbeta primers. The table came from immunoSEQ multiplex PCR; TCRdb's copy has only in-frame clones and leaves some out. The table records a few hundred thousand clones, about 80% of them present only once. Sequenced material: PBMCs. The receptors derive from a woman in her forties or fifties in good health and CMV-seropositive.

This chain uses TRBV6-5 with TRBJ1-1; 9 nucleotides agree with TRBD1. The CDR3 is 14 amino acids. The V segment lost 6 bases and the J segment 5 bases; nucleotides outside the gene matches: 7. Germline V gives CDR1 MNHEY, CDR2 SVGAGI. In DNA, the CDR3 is TGTGCCAGCAGACCGGACAGGGGAAGTACTGAAGCTTTCTTT. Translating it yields CASRPDRGSTEAFF.

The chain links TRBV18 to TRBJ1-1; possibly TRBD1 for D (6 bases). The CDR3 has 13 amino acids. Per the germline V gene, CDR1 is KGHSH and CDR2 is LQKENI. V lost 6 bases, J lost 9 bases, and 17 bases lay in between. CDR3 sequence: CASSPTGTTKAFF. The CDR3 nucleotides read TGTGCCAGCTCCCCTACTGGGACAACCAAAGCTTTCTTT. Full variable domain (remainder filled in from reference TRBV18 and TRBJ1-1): NAGVMQNPRHLVRRRGQEARLRCSPMKGHSHVYWYRQLPEEGLKFMVYLQKENIIDESGMPKERFSAEFPKEGPSILRIQQVVRGDSAAYFCASSPTGTTKAFFGQGTRLTVV.

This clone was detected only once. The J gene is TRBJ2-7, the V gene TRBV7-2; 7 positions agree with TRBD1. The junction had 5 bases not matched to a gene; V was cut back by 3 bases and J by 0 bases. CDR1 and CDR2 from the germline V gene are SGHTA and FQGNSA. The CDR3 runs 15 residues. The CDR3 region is CASSLTGTASYEQYF. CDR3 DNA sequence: TGTGCCAGCAGCTTGACAGGGACAGCCTCCTACGAGCAGTACTTC.

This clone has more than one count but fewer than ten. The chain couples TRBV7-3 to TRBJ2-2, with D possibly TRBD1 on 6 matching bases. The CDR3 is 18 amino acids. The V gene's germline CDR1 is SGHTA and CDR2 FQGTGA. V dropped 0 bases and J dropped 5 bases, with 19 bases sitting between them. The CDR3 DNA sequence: TGTGCCAGCAGCTTAACAGTTAGGGCAGGGGATAGGACCGGGGAGCTGTTTTTT. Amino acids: CASSLTVRAGDRTGELFF.

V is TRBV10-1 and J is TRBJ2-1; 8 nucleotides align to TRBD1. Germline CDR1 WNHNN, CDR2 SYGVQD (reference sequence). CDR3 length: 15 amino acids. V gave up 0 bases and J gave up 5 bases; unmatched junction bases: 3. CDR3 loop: CASSESTGANNEQFF. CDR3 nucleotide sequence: TGCGCCAGCAGTGAGTCGACAGGGGCCAACAATGAGCAGTTCTTC.

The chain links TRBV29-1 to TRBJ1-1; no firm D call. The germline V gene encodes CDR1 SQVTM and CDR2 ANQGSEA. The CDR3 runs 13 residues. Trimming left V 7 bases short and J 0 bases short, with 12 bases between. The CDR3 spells CSASTGVNTEAFF. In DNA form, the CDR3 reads TGCAGCGCTTCAACCGGGGTGAACACTGAAGCTTTCTTT.

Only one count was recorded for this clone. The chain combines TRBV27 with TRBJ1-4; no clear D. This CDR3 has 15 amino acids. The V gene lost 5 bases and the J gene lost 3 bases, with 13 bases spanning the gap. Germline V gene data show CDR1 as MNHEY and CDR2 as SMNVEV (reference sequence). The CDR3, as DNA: TGTGCCAGCAGTCCCGTCGGGGATTCTAATGAAAAACTGTTTTTT. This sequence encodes CASSPVGDSNEKLFF.

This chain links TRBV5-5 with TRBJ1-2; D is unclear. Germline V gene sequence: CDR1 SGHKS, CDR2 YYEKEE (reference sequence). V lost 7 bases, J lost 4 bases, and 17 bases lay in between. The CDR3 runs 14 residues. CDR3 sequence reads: CASSLVGNSYGYTF. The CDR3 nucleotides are TGTGCCAGCTCGTTAGTCGGGAACAGCTATGGCTACACCTTC.

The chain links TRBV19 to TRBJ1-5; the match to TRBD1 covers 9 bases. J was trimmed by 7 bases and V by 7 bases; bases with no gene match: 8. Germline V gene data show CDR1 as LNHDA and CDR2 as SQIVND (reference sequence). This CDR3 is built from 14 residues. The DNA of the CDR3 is TGTGCCAGTAAGGGGGACAGGGACGGACAGCCCCAGCATTTT. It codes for CASKGDRDGQPQHF.

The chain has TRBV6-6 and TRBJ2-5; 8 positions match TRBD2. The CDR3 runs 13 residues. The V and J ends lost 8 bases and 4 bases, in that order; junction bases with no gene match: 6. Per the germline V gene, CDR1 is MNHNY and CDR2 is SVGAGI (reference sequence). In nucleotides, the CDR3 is TGTGCCAGCGGTCGGGGGGGGGCAGAGACCCAGTACTTC. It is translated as CASGRGGAETQYF.

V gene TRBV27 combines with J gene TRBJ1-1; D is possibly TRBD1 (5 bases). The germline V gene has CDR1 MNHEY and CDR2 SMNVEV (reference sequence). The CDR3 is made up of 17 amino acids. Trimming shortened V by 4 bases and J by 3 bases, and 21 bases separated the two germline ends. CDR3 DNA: TGTGCCAGCAGTTCCACGCAGTTGGGGGGTTGGTACACTGAAGCTTTCTTT. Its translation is CASSSTQLGGWYTEAFF.

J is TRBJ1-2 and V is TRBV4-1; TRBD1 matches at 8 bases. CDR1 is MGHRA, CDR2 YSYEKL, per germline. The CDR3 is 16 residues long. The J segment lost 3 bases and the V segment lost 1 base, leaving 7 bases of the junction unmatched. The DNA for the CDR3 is TGCGCCAGCAGCCAAGGGACAGGGCCGGCGGACTATGGCTACACCTTC. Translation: CASSQGTGPADYGYTF.

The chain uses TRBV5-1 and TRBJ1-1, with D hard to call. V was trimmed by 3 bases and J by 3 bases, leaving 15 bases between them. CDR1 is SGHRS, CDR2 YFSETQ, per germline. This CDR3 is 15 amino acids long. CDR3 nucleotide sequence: TGCGCCAGCAGCTCCCTCAACCGCGGGGACACTGAAGCTTTCTTT. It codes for CASSSLNRGDTEAFF. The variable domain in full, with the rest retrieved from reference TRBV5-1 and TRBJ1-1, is KAGVTQTPRYLIKTRGQQVTLSCSPISGHRSVSWYQQTPGQGLQFLFEYFSETQRNKGNFPGRFSGRQFSNSRSEMNVSTLELGDSALYLCASSSLNRGDTEAFFGQGTRLTVV.

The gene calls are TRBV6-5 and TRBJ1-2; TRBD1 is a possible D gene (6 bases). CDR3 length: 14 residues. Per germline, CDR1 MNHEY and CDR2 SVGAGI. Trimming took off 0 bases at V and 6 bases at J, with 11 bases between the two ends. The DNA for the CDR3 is TGTGCCAGCAGTTACTCCGGCCGACAGGATGGCTACACCTTC. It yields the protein CASSYSGRQDGYTF.

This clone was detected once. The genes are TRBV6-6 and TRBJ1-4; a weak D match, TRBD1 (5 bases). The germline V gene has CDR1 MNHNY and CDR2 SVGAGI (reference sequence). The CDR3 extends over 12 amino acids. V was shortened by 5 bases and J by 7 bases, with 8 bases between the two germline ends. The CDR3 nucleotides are TGTGCCAGCAGTATCGGGGGTGAAAAACTGTTTTTT. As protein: CASSIGGEKLFF.

CDR3 in DNA: TGTGCCAGCAGTGAAGGGACAGTGAGCAATCAGCCCCAGCATTTT. This codes for CASSEGTVSNQPQHF. The V call is TRBV6-1, the J call TRBJ1-5; D is possibly TRBD1 (6 bases). The V end lost 1 base, the J end lost 1 base, and 8 bases lay between the germline ends. Looked up from germline, CDR1 is MNHNS and CDR2 is SASEGT. CDR3 size: 15 residues.

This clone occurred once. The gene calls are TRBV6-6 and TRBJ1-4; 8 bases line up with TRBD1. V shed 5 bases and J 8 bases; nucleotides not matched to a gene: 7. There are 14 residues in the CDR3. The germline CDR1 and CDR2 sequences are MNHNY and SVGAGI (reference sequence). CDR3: CASSRGQGGEKLFF. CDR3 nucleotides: TGTGCCAGCAGTCGAGGACAGGGAGGAGAAAAACTGTTTTTT.

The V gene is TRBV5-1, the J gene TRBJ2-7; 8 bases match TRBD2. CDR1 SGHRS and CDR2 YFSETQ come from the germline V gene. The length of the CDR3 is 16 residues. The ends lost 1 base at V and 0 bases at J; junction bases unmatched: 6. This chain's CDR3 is CASSLIERGSSYEQYF. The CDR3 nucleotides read TGCGCCAGCAGCTTGATTGAGCGGGGGTCCTCCTACGAGCAGTACTTC.

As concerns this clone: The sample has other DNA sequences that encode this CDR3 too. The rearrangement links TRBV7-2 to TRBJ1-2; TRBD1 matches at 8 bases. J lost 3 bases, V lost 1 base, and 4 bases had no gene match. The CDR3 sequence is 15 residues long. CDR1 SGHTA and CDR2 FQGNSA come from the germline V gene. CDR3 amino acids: CASSLVPGQDYGYTF. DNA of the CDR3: TGTGCCAGCAGCTTAGTCCCGGGACAGGACTATGGCTACACCTTC.

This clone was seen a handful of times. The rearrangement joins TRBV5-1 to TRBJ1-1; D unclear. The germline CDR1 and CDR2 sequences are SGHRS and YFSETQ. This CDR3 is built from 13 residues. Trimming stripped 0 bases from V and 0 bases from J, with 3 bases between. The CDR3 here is CASSLVVNTEAFF. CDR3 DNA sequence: TGCGCCAGCAGCTTGGTAGTGAACACTGAAGCTTTCTTT.

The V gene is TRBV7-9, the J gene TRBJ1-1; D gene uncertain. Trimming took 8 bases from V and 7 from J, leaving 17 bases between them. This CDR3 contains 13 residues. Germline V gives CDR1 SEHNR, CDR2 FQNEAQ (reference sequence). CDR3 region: CASWSSELGEAFF. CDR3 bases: TGTGCCAGCTGGAGCTCTGAATTGGGTGAAGCTTTCTTT.

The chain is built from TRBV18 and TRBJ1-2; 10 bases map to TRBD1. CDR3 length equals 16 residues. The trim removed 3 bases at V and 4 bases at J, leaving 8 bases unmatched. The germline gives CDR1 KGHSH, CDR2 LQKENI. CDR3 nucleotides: TGTGCCAGCTCACCCCGACCGGGACAGGGGTTCTATGGCTACACCTTC. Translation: CASSPRPGQGFYGYTF.

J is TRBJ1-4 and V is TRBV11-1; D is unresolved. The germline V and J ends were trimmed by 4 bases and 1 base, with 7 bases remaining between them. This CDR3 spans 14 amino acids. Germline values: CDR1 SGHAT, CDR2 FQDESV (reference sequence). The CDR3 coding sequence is TGTGCCAGCAGCTACGGGGTAACTAATGAAAAACTGTTTTTT. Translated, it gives CASSYGVTNEKLFF.

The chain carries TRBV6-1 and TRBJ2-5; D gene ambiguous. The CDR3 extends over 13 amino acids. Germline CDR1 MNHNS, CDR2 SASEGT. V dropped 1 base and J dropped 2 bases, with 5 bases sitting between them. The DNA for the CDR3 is TGTGCCAGCAGTGAAGTCTCTCAAGAGACCCAGTACTTC. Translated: CASSEVSQETQYF.

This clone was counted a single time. CDR3: CASSQVPRERQYF. The CDR3 DNA reads as TGCGCCAGCAGCCAAGTTCCCAGGGAACGGCAGTACTTC. This chain links TRBV4-1 with TRBJ2-7; maybe TRBD1 (5 bases). Germline CDR1 and CDR2: MGHRA and YSYEKL. The CDR3 is 13 amino acids. V shed 1 base and J shed 9 bases, with 13 bases lying between them.

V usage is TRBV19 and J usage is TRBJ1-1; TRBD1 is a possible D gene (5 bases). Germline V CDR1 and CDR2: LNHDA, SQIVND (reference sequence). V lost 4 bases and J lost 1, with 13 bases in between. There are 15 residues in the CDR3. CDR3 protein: CASSTRWQGNTEAFF. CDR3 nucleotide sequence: TGTGCCAGTAGTACCCGTTGGCAGGGGAACACTGAAGCTTTCTTT.

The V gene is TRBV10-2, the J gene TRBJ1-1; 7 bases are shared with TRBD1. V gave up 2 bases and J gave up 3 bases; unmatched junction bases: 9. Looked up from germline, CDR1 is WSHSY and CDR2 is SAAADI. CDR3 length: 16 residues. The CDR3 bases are TGCGCCAGCAGTGAGCCCGCGCAACAGGGGTACACTGAAGCTTTCTTT. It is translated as CASSEPAQQGYTEAFF.